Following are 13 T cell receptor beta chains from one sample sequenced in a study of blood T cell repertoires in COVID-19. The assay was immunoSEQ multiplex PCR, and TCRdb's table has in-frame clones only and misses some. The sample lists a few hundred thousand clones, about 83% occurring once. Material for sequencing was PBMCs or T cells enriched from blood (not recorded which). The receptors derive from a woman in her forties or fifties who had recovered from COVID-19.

DNA of the CDR3: TGTGCCAGCAGACGGGGTAACTATGGCTACACCTTC. Residues: CASRRGNYGYTF. This chain links TRBV28 with TRBJ1-2; D gene uncertain. Germline-derived CDR1 and CDR2 are MDHEN and SYDVKM. The CDR3 is 12 amino acids. V shed 6 bases and J shed 1 base, with 6 bases lying between them.

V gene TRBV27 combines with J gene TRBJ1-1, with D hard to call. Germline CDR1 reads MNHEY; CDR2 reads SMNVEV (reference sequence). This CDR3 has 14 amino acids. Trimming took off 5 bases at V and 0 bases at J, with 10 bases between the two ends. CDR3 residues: CASSPLFLNTEAFF. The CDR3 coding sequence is TGTGCCAGCAGTCCCCTGTTCCTGAACACTGAAGCTTTCTTT.

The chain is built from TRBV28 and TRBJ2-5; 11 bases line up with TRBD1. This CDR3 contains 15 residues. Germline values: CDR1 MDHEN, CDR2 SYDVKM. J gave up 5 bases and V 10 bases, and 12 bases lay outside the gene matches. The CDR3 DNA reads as TGTGCCACGAGGACAGGGGGCCTAGTATGGGAGACCCAGTACTTC. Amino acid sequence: CATRTGGLVWETQYF.

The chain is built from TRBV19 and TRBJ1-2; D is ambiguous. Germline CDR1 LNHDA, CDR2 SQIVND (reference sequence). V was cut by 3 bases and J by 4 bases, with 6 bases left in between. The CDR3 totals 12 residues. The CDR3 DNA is TGTGCCAGTAGTATGCAGTCCTATGGCTACACCTTC. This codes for CASSMQSYGYTF.

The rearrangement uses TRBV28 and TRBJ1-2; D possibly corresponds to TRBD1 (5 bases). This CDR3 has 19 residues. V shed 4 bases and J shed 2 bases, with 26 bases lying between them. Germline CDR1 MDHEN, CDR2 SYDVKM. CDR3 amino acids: CASSYPSGRHGTDNYGYTF. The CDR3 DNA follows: TGTGCCAGCAGTTATCCTTCGGGGAGGCACGGGACCGACAACTATGGCTACACCTTC.

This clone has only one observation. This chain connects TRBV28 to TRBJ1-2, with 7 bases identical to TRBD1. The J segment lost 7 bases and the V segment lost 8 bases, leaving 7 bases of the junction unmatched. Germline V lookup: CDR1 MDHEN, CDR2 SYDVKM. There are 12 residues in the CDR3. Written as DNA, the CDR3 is TGTGCCAGCGGTCCTTCAGGGGGTGGCTACACCTTC. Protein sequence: CASGPSGGGYTF.

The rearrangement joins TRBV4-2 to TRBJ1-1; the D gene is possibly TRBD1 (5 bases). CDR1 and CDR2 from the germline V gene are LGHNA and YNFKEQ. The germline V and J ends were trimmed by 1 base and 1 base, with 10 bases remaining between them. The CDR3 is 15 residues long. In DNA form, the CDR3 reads TGTGCCAGCAGCCAAGTCGCAGGGTCGAACACTGAAGCTTTCTTT. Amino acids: CASSQVAGSNTEAFF.

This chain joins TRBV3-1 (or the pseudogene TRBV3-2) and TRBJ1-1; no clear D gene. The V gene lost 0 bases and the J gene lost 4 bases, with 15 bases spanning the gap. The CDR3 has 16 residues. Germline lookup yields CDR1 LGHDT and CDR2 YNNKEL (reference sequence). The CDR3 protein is CASSQDLAFLATEAFF. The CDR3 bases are TGTGCCAGCAGCCAAGATCTTGCATTCTTGGCCACTGAAGCTTTCTTT.

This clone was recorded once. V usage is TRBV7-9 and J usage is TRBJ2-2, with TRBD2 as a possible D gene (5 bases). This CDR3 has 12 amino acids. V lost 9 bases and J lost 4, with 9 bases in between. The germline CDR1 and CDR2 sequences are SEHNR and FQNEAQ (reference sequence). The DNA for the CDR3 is TGTGCCAGGAGCGGCGGCACCGGGGAGCTGTTTTTT. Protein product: CARSGGTGELFF.

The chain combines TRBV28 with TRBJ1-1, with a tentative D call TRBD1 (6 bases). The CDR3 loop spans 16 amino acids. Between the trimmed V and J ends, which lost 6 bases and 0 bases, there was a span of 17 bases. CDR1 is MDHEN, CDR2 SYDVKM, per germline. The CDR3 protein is CASRRSQDSMNTEAFF. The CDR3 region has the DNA TGTGCCAGCAGACGGAGCCAGGACAGCATGAACACTGAAGCTTTCTTT.

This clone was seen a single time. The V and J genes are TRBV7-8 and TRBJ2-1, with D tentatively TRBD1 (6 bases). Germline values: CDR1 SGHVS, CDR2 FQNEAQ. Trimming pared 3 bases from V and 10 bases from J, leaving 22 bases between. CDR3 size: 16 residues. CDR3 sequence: CASSFRRTEPTQEQFF. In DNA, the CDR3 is TGTGCCAGCAGCTTTAGAAGGACAGAGCCAACTCAGGAGCAGTTCTTC.

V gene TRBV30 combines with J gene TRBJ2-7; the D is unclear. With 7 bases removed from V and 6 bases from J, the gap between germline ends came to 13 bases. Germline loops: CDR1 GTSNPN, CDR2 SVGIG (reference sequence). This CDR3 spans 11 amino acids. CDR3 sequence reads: CASNFPGEQYF. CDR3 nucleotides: TGTGCCTCGAACTTCCCAGGCGAGCAGTACTTC.

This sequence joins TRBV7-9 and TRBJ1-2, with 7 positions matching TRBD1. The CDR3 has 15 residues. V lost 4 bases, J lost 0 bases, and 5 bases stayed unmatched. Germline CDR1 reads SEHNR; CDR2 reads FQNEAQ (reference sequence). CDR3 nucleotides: TGTGCCAGCAGCTACAACAGGGGCACTAACTATGGCTACACCTTC. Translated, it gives CASSYNRGTNYGYTF.